Listed below are T cell receptor beta chains from one sample, sequenced in a study of T-cell reconstitution after alpha-beta-depleted transplantation in children. TCRdb redid the calling of the PCR reads with MiXCR, one entry per CDR3 protein. The table has approximately 83,000 distinct CDR3 sequences, 7.5% to 9.5% seen once. The sequencing used PBMCs from the stem cell graft donor, collected from the stem cell graft. The receptor set was obtained from a human donor who donated a stem cell graft to a child with congenital amegakaryocytic thrombocytopenia. The CDR3 runs from the conserved cysteine through the conserved F or W. The order of the fields is clone size, D gene, J gene, V gene, CDR3 DNA, CDR3 protein. The D gene is left open where the match is weak. Rows give clone size only sometimes, using once, few, many, or a class for an expanded clone.

many | . | TRBJ2-3 | TRBV5-1 | TGCGCCAGCAGCCCCCGGACCGGCCGTCAAGATACGCAGTATTTT | CASSPRTGRQDTQYF
many | TRBD2 | TRBJ2-1 | TRBV3-1 | TGTGCCAGCAGCCAAGAGCGGGGGGAGCAGTTCTTC | CASSQERGEQFF
many | . | TRBJ2-5 | TRBV7-2 | TGTGCCAGCAGCTTAAGAGGGAGGGGGGAGACCCAGTACTTC | CASSLRGRGETQYF
many | . | TRBJ2-4 | TRBV11-2 | TGTGCCAGCAGCTTAGGGGCGGGTAGGGGCCGGCGGGGTCAAAACATTCAGTACTTC | CASSLGAGRGRRGQNIQYF
many | TRBD2 | TRBJ2-5 | TRBV10-3 | TGTGCCACCAGACGGGGGACTAGCACACAAGAGACCCAGTACTTC | CATRRGTSTQETQYF
many | . | TRBJ1-2 | TRBV5-1 | TGCGCCAGCGTCCCGGAGCCCGGGGACTATGGCTACACCTTC | CASVPEPGDYGYTF
many | . | TRBJ1-1 | TRBV5-8 | TGTGCCAGCAGCTTTCCGGGGGCAGAGGACACTGAAGCTTTCTTT | CASSFPGAEDTEAFF
. | TRBD1 | TRBJ2-3 | TRBV3-1 | TGTGCCTCCAGCCACAACCCGACAGGGGGCACGACAGATACGCAGTATTTT | CASSHNPTGGTTDTQYF
many | . | TRBJ1-2 | TRBV29-1 | TGCAGCGTTGAAGCAGGGTGGTATGGCTACACCTTC | CSVEAGWYGYTF
many | TRBD2 | TRBJ2-1 | TRBV6-2/TRBV6-3 | TGTGCCAGCAGTGGGCGGGGGGGCTGGTATGAGCAGTTCTTC | CASSGRGGWYEQFF
few | . | TRBJ2-2 | TRBV3-1 | TGTGCCAGCAGCCAAGATTTCGAAGCAGATGCGAACACCGGGGAGCTGTTTTTT | CASSQDFEADANTGELFF
many | TRBD2 | TRBJ2-1 | TRBV12-3/TRBV12-4 | TGTGCCAGCAGTTTATGGGCTAGCGGGCTTCCCTCCTACAATGAGCAGTTCTTC | CASSLWASGLPSYNEQFF
. | . | TRBJ1-5 | TRBV5-1 | TGCGCCAGCAGCTTGGAAGGGCCAGAGGGGCAGCCCCAGCATTTT | CASSLEGPEGQPQHF
. | . | TRBJ2-5 | TRBV18 | TGTGCCAGCTCACGATCATCTCAAGAGACCCAGTACTTC | CASSRSSQETQYF
many | . | TRBJ1-6 | TRBV15 | TGTGCCACGAGTGTGCAGGGGTCGGATTCACCCCTCCACTTT | CATSVQGSDSPLHF
many | . | TRBJ2-7 | TRBV7-9 | TGTGCCAGCAGCTCTCAGAGGGTGCAAAGGGACGAGCAGTACTTC | CASSSQRVQRDEQYF
many | . | TRBJ1-6 | TRBV30 | TGTGCCTGGCGGGATACTGGGCAGGCGAATAATTCACCCCTCCACTTT | CAWRDTGQANNSPLHF
many | . | TRBJ1-2 | TRBV20-1 | TGCAGTGCTGGGGACTCAGCTAACTATGGCTACACCTTC | CSAGDSANYGYTF
many | . | TRBJ1-1 | TRBV29-1 | TGCAGCGTTGACATCGGTGGTTATGAAGCTTTCTTT | CSVDIGGYEAFF
many | . | TRBJ2-1 | TRBV10-2 | TGCGCCAGCAGTGCCTCGAGCTCCTACAATGAGCAGTTCTTC | CASSASSSYNEQFF
many | . | TRBJ1-5 | TRBV4-1 | TGCGCCAGCAGCAGAACGGGACATATGATTAGCAATCAGCCCCAGCATTTT | CASSRTGHMISNQPQHF
. | . | TRBJ1-2 | TRBV12-3/TRBV12-4 | TGTGCCAGCAGTTTACGTCAGGGGTCTGGCTATGGCTACACCTTC | CASSLRQGSGYGYTF
many | . | TRBJ2-5 | TRBV5-4 | TGTGCCAGCAGCTTGGAGGCCCACGCAGAGACCCAGTACTTC | CASSLEAHAETQYF
many | . | TRBJ1-1 | TRBV3-1 | TGTGCCAGCAGCCTTTCACAGCTGAACACTGAAGCTTTCTTT | CASSLSQLNTEAFF
many | TRBD1 | TRBJ1-1 | TRBV12-3/TRBV12-4 | TGTGCCAGCAGAGGGACAGGGAGGGGCACTGAAGCTTTCTTT | CASRGTGRGTEAFF
many | TRBD2 | TRBJ2-1 | TRBV4-2 | TGTGCCAGCAGCGGCACGGGACTAGCTGGCAATGAGCAGTTCTTC | CASSGTGLAGNEQFF
many | TRBD1 | TRBJ1-1 | TRBV12-3/TRBV12-4 | TGTGCCAGCAGGTGGACAGGGAGGGACACTGAAGCTTTCTTT | CASRWTGRDTEAFF
many | TRBD1 | TRBJ1-5 | TRBV20-1 | TGCAGTGTCTCAGGGGGCCTATGGAGCAATCAGCCCCAGCATTTT | CSVSGGLWSNQPQHF
many | TRBD1 | TRBJ1-1 | TRBV3-1 | TGTGCCAGCAGCCGAACAGGGGACACTGAAGCTTTCTTT | CASSRTGDTEAFF